This is a list of T cell receptor beta chains from one sample in a study of identical twins. A single record per CDR3 protein comes from TCRdb applying MiXCR to the 5' RACE reads. The data show some 260,000 distinct CDR3 sequences, with more than 12% seen just once and 8.5% to 10% held by the top ten. Input material: memory (CD45RO+) T cells sorted from blood. All receptors derive from a woman aged 18-29 years in good health. CDR3s include the opening cysteine and the closing phenylalanine or tryptophan. Each record gives: V gene, J gene, clone size, CDR3 protein. The size field is filled for only some rows; it gives once, few, many or a size class.

TRBV20-1	TRBJ1-2	-	CSALKVGGYGYTF
TRBV20-1	TRBJ2-7	-	CSAPTSGKTYEQYF
TRBV18	TRBJ2-1	-	CASSPRGQPNNEQFF
TRBV5-1	TRBJ1-1	-	CASSRRTGSGTEAFF
TRBV7-3	TRBJ2-1	few	CASSLTRTSARRVTYNEQFF
TRBV3-1	TRBJ2-7	few	CASTSQGYEQYF
TRBV7-2	TRBJ2-2	-	CASSPTRDTGELFF
TRBV29-1	TRBJ1-1	few	CSVVTGITEAFF
TRBV20-1	TRBJ1-1	-	CSARKGGGNTEAFF
TRBV7-9	TRBJ1-1	-	CASTIETEAFF
TRBV11-1	TRBJ2-7	few	CASSPNRGVDEQYF
TRBV7-2	TRBJ2-7	few	CASSPWGGAPYEQYF
TRBV28	TRBJ2-6	few	CASGTPSGANVLTF
TRBV5-5	TRBJ1-1	many	CASSLGVKNTEAFF
TRBV21-1	TRBJ1-5	many	CASSKYPPTGLNQPQHF
TRBV21-1	TRBJ2-5	-	CASIQVGGYFLETQYF
TRBV25-1	TRBJ2-1	-	CASSELTGGSYNEQFF
TRBV5-1	TRBJ2-7	-	CASSLRQKTYEQYF
TRBV7-2	TRBJ2-5	few	CASSPRLVAGIQETQYF
TRBV20-1	TRBJ2-1	few	CSAPTGTGDYNEQFF
TRBV10-3	TRBJ2-1	-	CAISREGVEQFF
TRBV20-1	TRBJ2-3	-	CSAKTSGTPSTDTQYF
TRBV19	TRBJ1-1	few	CAPRGRAEAFF
TRBV7-2	TRBJ1-5	-	CASSFDSYQPQHF
TRBV7-2	TRBJ2-7	few	CASSFRRTGEQYF
TRBV14	TRBJ2-6	-	CASSRREGPGANVLTF
TRBV21-1	TRBJ2-6	few	CASSKEEWGKYSSGANVLTF
TRBV18	TRBJ2-7	once	CASSPSGFSYEQYF
TRBV12-3/TRBV12-4	TRBJ2-7	many	CASSFADEQYF
TRBV2	TRBJ1-6	-	CASSASGAGTYNSPLHF
TRBV10-3	TRBJ1-1	few	CAISDGTVEAFF
TRBV12-3/TRBV12-4	TRBJ2-7	-	CASSLGLPSSYEQYF
TRBV6-2/TRBV6-3	TRBJ1-2	few	CASSSRGQGGYTF
TRBV20-1	TRBJ2-3	many	CSATRRLAVSTDTQYF
TRBV18	TRBJ2-5	few	CASSTPTGKRGTQYF
TRBV18	TRBJ2-5	-	CASSPILTSGRSRETQYF
TRBV5-6	TRBJ2-7	-	CASSLIVGLSSYEQYF
TRBV29-1	TRBJ2-7	-	CSVELERDRTYEQYF
TRBV5-1	TRBJ2-7	few	CASSWKDRGTSQQYF
TRBV29-1	TRBJ1-2	-	CSVDPGYTF
TRBV20-1	TRBJ1-2	few	CSARDHKLVRGRHGYTF
TRBV20-1	TRBJ2-1	few	CSATQSNSYNEQFF
TRBV19	TRBJ1-4	few	CATLPNRASNEKLFF
TRBV10-2	TRBJ2-2	few	CASSGVYSTGELFF
TRBV27	TRBJ2-1	-	CASSLLRDRGVGEQFF
TRBV4-2	TRBJ1-1	few	CASSQVGYEAFF
TRBV6-1	TRBJ1-5	-	CASSSDRNQPQHF
TRBV20-1	TRBJ2-5	-	CSAPGTGFIRETQYF
TRBV6-2/TRBV6-3	TRBJ2-1	-	CASSWSPSGGYNEQFF
TRBV2	TRBJ1-2	-	CASIGQGFYGYTF
TRBV11-2	TRBJ1-1	few	CASSLGQGIAFF
TRBV5-6	TRBJ2-3	few	CASSFSGARDTQYF
TRBV20-1	TRBJ2-1	-	CSADGLAGASYNEQFF
TRBV11-2	TRBJ2-2	few	CASSRIRREGPRGGELFF
TRBV5-1	TRBJ1-1	many	CASSLGGTANTEAFF
TRBV7-7	TRBJ2-3	-	CASSFRLAGSTDTQYF
TRBV2	TRBJ2-7	few	CASSEPGSYEQYF
TRBV19	TRBJ2-1	-	CASSIVVAVVAVNEQFF